Listed below are T cell receptor beta chains from one sample, sequenced in a study of tumor-infiltrating lymphocytes in primary liver carcinoma. Via MiXCR, TCRdb re-called the multiplex PCR reads, giving one row per CDR3 protein. The data show approximately 22,000 distinct CDR3 sequences, 65% to 85% seen once. Sequenced sample: liver tumor tissue from sampling region 1. The receptor source for this set is a man aged 35 to 55 with primary liver carcinoma and hepatitis B virus infection. The CDR3 runs from the conserved cysteine through the conserved F or W. Fields, in order: CDR3 protein, CDR3 DNA, clone size, V gene, J gene, D gene. The D gene is left open where the match is weak. Only some rows state a clone size, as once, few, many or a class for expanded clones.

cdr3_aa: CASSAGTSRKVFGGELFF; cdr3_nt: TGTGCCAGCAGTGCCGGGACTAGCAGGAAAGTTTTCGGCGGGGAGCTGTTTTTT; clone_size: NA; v_call: TRBV28; j_call: TRBJ2-2; d_call: TRBD2
cdr3_aa: CASSMGTRRSYDQYF; cdr3_nt: TGTGCCAGCAGTATGGGGACAAGGAGGTCCTACGATCAGTACTTC; clone_size: NA; v_call: TRBV12-3/TRBV12-4; j_call: TRBJ2-7; d_call: NA
cdr3_aa: CASSTTGVEHYF; cdr3_nt: TGTGCCAGCAGTACGACAGGAGTCGAGCACTACTTC; clone_size: few; v_call: TRBV11-2; j_call: TRBJ2-7; d_call: NA
cdr3_aa: CACSKAGRAAGSFF; cdr3_nt: TGTGCATGCAGCAAAGCGGGAAGGGCGGCGGGATCGTTCTTC; clone_size: NA; v_call: TRBV6-6; j_call: TRBJ2-1; d_call: TRBD2
cdr3_aa: CASSLYRLVSGQIF; cdr3_nt: TGTGCCAGCAGCTTATACCGGTTAGTTAGTGGGCAGATCTTC; clone_size: NA; v_call: TRBV11-2; j_call: TRBJ2-1; d_call: NA
cdr3_aa: CSAEYLGNEQFF; cdr3_nt: TGCAGCGCTGAATATCTGGGGAATGAGCAGTTCTTC; clone_size: many; v_call: TRBV29-1; j_call: TRBJ2-1; d_call: NA
cdr3_aa: CAICEPKGQGGTETQYF; cdr3_nt: TGTGCTATCTGTGAGCCGAAGGGACAGGGGGGGACGGAGACCCAGTACTTC; clone_size: few; v_call: TRBV10-3; j_call: TRBJ2-5; d_call: TRBD1
cdr3_aa: CASSQAALLAGATDKQYF; cdr3_nt: TGTGCAAGCAGCCAAGCGGCGCTTCTAGCGGGAGCGACAGATAAGCAGTATTTT; clone_size: once; v_call: TRBV4-2; j_call: TRBJ2-3; d_call: TRBD2
cdr3_aa: CASGHNLQGADSPLHF; cdr3_nt: TGCGCCAGCGGCCACAACCTACAGGGGGCGGATTCACCCCTCCACTTC; clone_size: NA; v_call: TRBV4-1; j_call: TRBJ1-6; d_call: TRBD1
cdr3_aa: CASSSTGYAEAFF; cdr3_nt: TGTGCCAGTAGCTCCACGGGATACGCTGAAGCTTTCTTT; clone_size: NA; v_call: TRBV6-2/TRBV6-3; j_call: TRBJ1-1; d_call: NA
cdr3_aa: CASSFLGLAGGRISYEQYF; cdr3_nt: TGCGCCAGCAGTTTTCTCGGACTAGCGGGAGGGCGAATCTCCTACGAGCAGTACTTC; clone_size: NA; v_call: TRBV28; j_call: TRBJ2-7; d_call: TRBD2
cdr3_aa: CASSTYGTGGKTQYF; cdr3_nt: TGTGCTAGCAGCACCTACGGAACAGGGGGAAAGACCCAGTACTTC; clone_size: NA; v_call: TRBV6-1; j_call: TRBJ2-5; d_call: TRBD1
cdr3_aa: CASSPTRGQYF; cdr3_nt: TGTGCCAGCAGTCCAACCAGAGGGCAGTACTTC; clone_size: few; v_call: TRBV11-2; j_call: TRBJ2-7; d_call: NA
cdr3_aa: CASSPPVGGGPSDDQYF; cdr3_nt: TGTGCCAGCAGTCCCCCTGTAGGGGGAGGGCCCTCTGACGACCAGTACTTC; clone_size: NA; v_call: TRBV28; j_call: TRBJ2-7; d_call: NA
cdr3_aa: CASSYTGSDNEQFF; cdr3_nt: TGTGCCAGCAGTTATACCGGGTCAGACAATGAGCAGTTCTTC; clone_size: medium-sized; v_call: TRBV6-6; j_call: TRBJ2-1; d_call: NA
cdr3_aa: CARSPEGRLSQFGYTF; cdr3_nt: TGTGCCAGGAGTCCCGAGGGCAGGCTGTCCCAGTTTGGCTACACCTTC; clone_size: NA; v_call: TRBV7-9; j_call: TRBJ1-2; d_call: NA
cdr3_aa: CASSLGLIYEQYF; cdr3_nt: TGCGCCAGCAGCTTGGGACTAATCTACGAGCAGTACTTC; clone_size: medium-sized; v_call: TRBV5-1; j_call: TRBJ2-7; d_call: NA
cdr3_aa: CAWSVQGITIEAFF; cdr3_nt: TGTGCCTGGAGTGTACAGGGGATAACCATCGAAGCTTTCTTT; clone_size: NA; v_call: TRBV30; j_call: TRBJ1-1; d_call: TRBD1
cdr3_aa: CAWSVGWKGTNGYTF; cdr3_nt: TGTGCCTGGAGTGTCGGGTGGAAGGGTACCAACGGCTACACCTTC; clone_size: many; v_call: TRBV30; j_call: TRBJ1-2; d_call: NA
cdr3_aa: CASSLGGSTYNEQFF; cdr3_nt: TGCGCCAGCAGCTTGGGTGGGTCTACCTACAATGAGCAGTTCTTC; clone_size: NA; v_call: TRBV5-1; j_call: TRBJ2-1; d_call: NA
cdr3_aa: CTSSFRQSNTGELFF; cdr3_nt: TGTACCAGCAGTTTTAGGCAATCGAACACCGGGGAGCTATTTTTT; clone_size: NA; v_call: TRBV11-2; j_call: TRBJ2-2; d_call: NA
cdr3_aa: CSARDRDFSYNEQFF; cdr3_nt: TGCAGTGCTAGAGACCGGGACTTCTCCTACAATGAGCAGTTCTTC; clone_size: NA; v_call: TRBV20-1; j_call: TRBJ2-1; d_call: NA
cdr3_aa: CSARGPGDTQYF; cdr3_nt: TGCAGTGCTAGGGGCCCGGGGGATACGCAGTATTTT; clone_size: NA; v_call: TRBV20-1; j_call: TRBJ2-3; d_call: NA
cdr3_aa: CASSSTNTICYTF; cdr3_nt: TGCGCCAGTAGTTCGACCAACACTATCTGCTACACCTTC; clone_size: once; v_call: TRBV5-1; j_call: TRBJ1-2; d_call: NA
cdr3_aa: CAITKRSGLTGGFSYEQYF; cdr3_nt: TGTGCCATCACCAAACGATCGGGACTAACGGGGGGGTTCTCCTACGAGCAGTATTTC; clone_size: NA; v_call: TRBV10-3; j_call: TRBJ2-7; d_call: TRBD2
cdr3_aa: CASSHHLQGEYSPLHF; cdr3_nt: TGCGCCAGTAGCCACCACCTACAGGGGGAGTATTCACCCCTCCACTTT; clone_size: NA; v_call: TRBV4-1; j_call: TRBJ1-6; d_call: TRBD1
cdr3_aa: CAITPDRAQEAQYF; cdr3_nt: TGTGCTATCACCCCCGACAGGGCCCAAGAGGCCCAGTACTTC; clone_size: NA; v_call: TRBV10-3; j_call: TRBJ2-5; d_call: TRBD1
cdr3_aa: CASSLPPGINTEAFF; cdr3_nt: TGTGCCAGCAGTTTACCCCCTGGGATAAACACTGAAGCTTTCTTT; clone_size: many; v_call: TRBV28; j_call: TRBJ1-1; d_call: NA
cdr3_aa: CASSLGPQCIGGYTF; cdr3_nt: TGTGCCAGCAGTTTAGGACCACAGTGCATCGGGGGCTACACCTTC; clone_size: few; v_call: TRBV12-3/TRBV12-4; j_call: TRBJ1-2; d_call: NA
cdr3_aa: CASTPTEGVYNNRPQHF; cdr3_nt: TGTGCCAGCACTCCTACAGAGGGGGTGTATAACAATCGGCCCCAGCATTTT; clone_size: NA; v_call: TRBV6-2/TRBV6-3; j_call: TRBJ1-5; d_call: NA
cdr3_aa: CASSLDPGRYNEQFF; cdr3_nt: TGTGCAAGCAGCTTGGATCCCGGACGATACAATGAGCAGTTCTTC; clone_size: NA; v_call: TRBV5-5; j_call: TRBJ2-1; d_call: NA
cdr3_aa: CSVRWGQPYEQYF; cdr3_nt: TGCAGTGTTAGATGGGGACAACCCTACGAGCAGTACTTC; clone_size: NA; v_call: TRBV20-1; j_call: TRBJ2-7; d_call: NA
cdr3_aa: CASSSPEQGFAGELFF; cdr3_nt: TGCGCCAGCAGTTCTCCGGAACAGGGGTTCGCCGGGGAGCTGTTTTTT; clone_size: NA; v_call: TRBV6-2/TRBV6-3; j_call: TRBJ2-2; d_call: TRBD1
cdr3_aa: CASSLYWLVSEQLF; cdr3_nt: TGTGCCAGCAGCTTATACTGGTTAGTTAGTGAGCAGCTCTTC; clone_size: NA; v_call: TRBV11-2; j_call: TRBJ2-1; d_call: NA
cdr3_aa: CASNGKPGLAGGPHEQYF; cdr3_nt: TGTGCCAGCAATGGAAAACCGGGACTAGCTGGAGGGCCACACGAGCAATACTTC; clone_size: NA; v_call: TRBV4-2; j_call: TRBJ2-7; d_call: TRBD2
cdr3_aa: CASSLGANYGCIF; cdr3_nt: TGTGCCAGCAGCTTAGGAGCTAACTATGGATGCATCTTC; clone_size: NA; v_call: TRBV11-2; j_call: TRBJ1-2; d_call: NA
cdr3_aa: CASSPGSQEQIF; cdr3_nt: TGTGCCAGTAGTCCGGGTTCCCAAGAGCAGATCTTC; clone_size: NA; v_call: TRBV12-3/TRBV12-4; j_call: TRBJ2-1; d_call: NA
cdr3_aa: CASNTSPGSGELFF; cdr3_nt: TGTGCCAGTAATACTTCTCCAGGGTCCGGGGAGCTGTTTTTT; clone_size: few; v_call: TRBV19; j_call: TRBJ2-2; d_call: NA
cdr3_aa: CATSWGQGGEKLFF; cdr3_nt: TGCGCCACCAGCTGGGGGCAAGGGGGCGAAAAACTGTTTTTT; clone_size: NA; v_call: TRBV4-1; j_call: TRBJ1-4; d_call: TRBD1
cdr3_aa: CTSSLTLVQGVWGEQYF; cdr3_nt: TGTACCAGCAGCTTAACTCTAGTTCAGGGGGTATGGGGCGAGCAGTACTTT; clone_size: NA; v_call: TRBV11-2; j_call: TRBJ2-7; d_call: TRBD1
cdr3_aa: CASGEEEGRGGNQPKHF; cdr3_nt: TGTGCCAGCGGTGAAGAGGAGGGGCGCGGAGGCAATCAGCCCAAGCACTTT; clone_size: NA; v_call: TRBV6-1; j_call: TRBJ1-5; d_call: NA
cdr3_aa: CASSYSMSTQYF; cdr3_nt: TGTGCCAGCAGTTACTCTATGAGTACGCAGTATTTT; clone_size: medium-sized; v_call: TRBV6-5; j_call: TRBJ2-3; d_call: NA
cdr3_aa: CASSPLPDSNTEAFF; cdr3_nt: TGTGCCAGCTCACCACTCCCGGACTCGAACACTGAAGCTTTCTTT; clone_size: NA; v_call: TRBV18; j_call: TRBJ1-1; d_call: NA
cdr3_aa: CAGTEGEIKQFF; cdr3_nt: TGTGCCGGCACTGAAGGCGAGATAAAGCAGTTCTTC; clone_size: NA; v_call: TRBV6-1; j_call: TRBJ2-1; d_call: NA
cdr3_aa: CASSFGREWATDTQYF; cdr3_nt: TGCGCCAGCAGCTTTGGACGGGAGTGGGCCACAGATACGCAGTATTTT; clone_size: many; v_call: TRBV5-1; j_call: TRBJ2-3; d_call: NA
cdr3_aa: CAGGASTDTQYF; cdr3_nt: TGTGCAGGCGGCGCCAGCACAGATACGCAGTATTTT; clone_size: NA; v_call: TRBV11-2; j_call: TRBJ2-3; d_call: NA
cdr3_aa: CASSYSAGGAKHYF; cdr3_nt: TGTGCCAGCAGTTACTCGGCAGGGGGTGCGAAGCACTACTTC; clone_size: NA; v_call: TRBV6-6; j_call: TRBJ2-7; d_call: TRBD1
cdr3_aa: CAIRDRGTDKQYF; cdr3_nt: TGTGCCATCAGGGACAGGGGTACAGACAAGCAGTACTTC; clone_size: NA; v_call: TRBV10-3; j_call: TRBJ2-7; d_call: TRBD1
cdr3_aa: CASSRATGELLF; cdr3_nt: TGTGCGAGCAGTAGGGCTACCGGGGAGCTGCTTTTT; clone_size: NA; v_call: TRBV6-6; j_call: TRBJ2-2; d_call: NA
cdr3_aa: CSAVPFPAGEYNEQFF; cdr3_nt: TGCAGTGCGGTCCCCTTCCCGGCAGGGGAATACAATGAGCAGTTCTTC; clone_size: many; v_call: TRBV20-1; j_call: TRBJ2-1; d_call: NA
cdr3_aa: CASSLEIAGAQETQHF; cdr3_nt: TGTGCCAGCAGCCTAGAAATAGCGGGAGCCCAAGAGACCCAGCACTTC; clone_size: NA; v_call: TRBV7-8; j_call: TRBJ2-5; d_call: TRBD2
cdr3_aa: CASSLGRLNYEQYF; cdr3_nt: TGTGCCAGCAGCTTAGGCAGACTGAACTACGAGCAGTACTTC; clone_size: few; v_call: TRBV7-2; j_call: TRBJ2-7; d_call: NA
cdr3_aa: CASRWDRGFHGYTF; cdr3_nt: TGTGCCAGCAGATGGGACAGGGGGTTTCATGGCTACACCTTC; clone_size: many; v_call: TRBV7-9; j_call: TRBJ1-2; d_call: TRBD1
cdr3_aa: CASSLGLSSQFRTLNF; cdr3_nt: TGTGCCAGCAGCTTAGGTCTTAGTAGCCAATTCAGAACCCTCAACTTT; clone_size: NA; v_call: TRBV11-2; j_call: TRBJ1-6; d_call: NA
cdr3_aa: CAGSPPTGTSVRNMNEQFF; cdr3_nt: TGTGCCGGCAGCCCCCCGACCGGGACTAGCGTCCGAAACATGAATGAGCAGTTCTTC; clone_size: NA; v_call: TRBV13; j_call: TRBJ2-1; d_call: TRBD2
cdr3_aa: CASSLELLSRMNEQFF; cdr3_nt: TGTGCAAGCAGCTTAGAGCTCCTATCGCGAATGAATGAGCAGTTCTTC; clone_size: NA; v_call: TRBV11-2; j_call: TRBJ2-1; d_call: NA
cdr3_aa: CASSLEGPAGGDDTQYF; cdr3_nt: TGTGCCAGCAGCTTAGAGGGACCAGCGGGGGGAGATGATACGCAGTATTTT; clone_size: few; v_call: TRBV7-2; j_call: TRBJ2-3; d_call: TRBD2
cdr3_aa: CVSSEGASRPDYGYTF; cdr3_nt: TGTGTCAGCAGTGAAGGTGCCAGCAGACCTGACTATGGCTACACCTTC; clone_size: NA; v_call: TRBV6-1; j_call: TRBJ1-2; d_call: NA